This T cell receptor beta chain was observed in a study of blood T cell repertoires in COVID-19. Overall study: COVID-19 samples, acute and convalescent, were from the United States, Italy and Spain.

This clone was observed once. This CDR3 has 15 residues. Trimming cost V 4 bases and J 2 bases; bases outside gene matches: 4. Per germline, CDR1 MDHEN and CDR2 SYDVKM. Measured with immunoSEQ multiplex PCR; TCRdb has only the in-frame clones, and not every one. The sample has about 520,000 clones; 70% to 90% are singletons. The receptor's source is a human donor in a cohort sampled during active COVID-19. The specimen sequenced was peripheral blood. The rearrangement joins TRBV28 to TRBJ1-4, with 7 bases matching TRBD1. For the CDR3, the DNA is TGTGCCAGCAGTTCAACGACAGGGACTAATGAAAAACTGTTTTTT. It yields the protein CASSSTTGTNEKLFF.